This is a list of T cell receptor beta chains from one sample in a study of early T cells in non-severe SARS-CoV-2 infection. Via MiXCR, TCRdb re-called the 5' RACE reads, giving one row per CDR3 protein. The table records about 37,000 distinct CDR3 sequences, 5.4% of them present only once. The input for sequencing was whole blood, taken at baseline. These receptors originate from an adult who was a healthcare worker with PCR-confirmed SARS-CoV-2 infection or an uninfected control (not recorded which). The CDR3 runs from the conserved cysteine through the conserved F or W. Each record gives: clone size, D gene, V gene, J gene, CDR3 protein, CDR3 DNA. The D gene is left open where the match is weak. Clone size is shown for a subset of rows, as once, few, many or a class of expanded clone.

size: many
D: -
V: TRBV12-3/TRBV12-4
J: TRBJ2-7
CDR3: CASSKGVGYEQYF
DNA: TGTGCCAGCAGTAAGGGAGTGGGGTACGAGCAGTACTTC

size: many
D: -
V: TRBV15
J: TRBJ2-2
CDR3: CATSGPTDRLNTGELFF
DNA: TGTGCCACCAGCGGACCTACGGACAGACTGAACACCGGGGAGCTGTTTTTT

size: many
D: -
V: TRBV7-8
J: TRBJ2-7
CDR3: CASSLVAARRFGEQYF
DNA: TGTGCCAGCAGCTTAGTTGCAGCGCGGAGGTTCGGGGAGCAGTACTTC

size: many
D: -
V: TRBV6-1
J: TRBJ1-5
CDR3: CASSDIGVRQPQHF
DNA: TGTGCCAGCAGTGATATCGGGGTTAGGCAGCCCCAGCATTTT

size: many
D: -
V: TRBV29-1
J: TRBJ2-4
CDR3: CSVEVGTRGGNIQYF
DNA: TGCAGCGTTGAAGTCGGAACTCGTGGGGGAAACATTCAGTACTTC

size: many
D: TRBD1
V: TRBV20-1
J: TRBJ2-7
CDR3: CSASWDRAHEQYF
DNA: TGCAGTGCTAGTTGGGACAGGGCCCACGAGCAGTACTTC

size: many
D: -
V: TRBV11-2
J: TRBJ1-2
CDR3: CASSPTGPTGYTF
DNA: TGTGCCAGCAGCCCTACAGGGCCCACCGGCTACACCTTC

size: -
D: TRBD2
V: TRBV24-1
J: TRBJ2-1
CDR3: CATSATPGLADNEQFF
DNA: TGTGCCACCAGTGCAACTCCGGGACTAGCGGACAATGAGCAGTTCTTC

size: many
D: -
V: TRBV7-3
J: TRBJ2-1
CDR3: CASSLGRNEQFF
DNA: TGTGCCAGCAGCTTAGGGAGGAATGAGCAGTTCTTC

size: many
D: -
V: TRBV5-6
J: TRBJ1-1
CDR3: CASSLGRGLMNTEAFF
DNA: TGTGCCAGCAGCTTGGGCAGGGGACTAATGAACACTGAAGCTTTCTTT

size: many
D: TRBD2
V: TRBV7-2
J: TRBJ2-1
CDR3: CASSFRLAGGDEQFF
DNA: TGTGCCAGCAGCTTCCGACTAGCGGGAGGGGATGAGCAGTTCTTC

size: many
D: TRBD2
V: TRBV14
J: TRBJ2-1
CDR3: CASSVTGGPGEQFF
DNA: TGTGCCAGCAGTGTAACGGGAGGGCCTGGAGAGCAGTTCTTC

size: many
D: TRBD2
V: TRBV3-1
J: TRBJ2-1
CDR3: CASTPPRTSGSNYNEQFF
DNA: TGTGCCAGCACCCCCCCCCGGACTAGCGGGAGTAACTACAATGAGCAGTTCTTC

size: many
D: TRBD2
V: TRBV5-1
J: TRBJ2-3
CDR3: CASSLGAGGPSNTDTQYF
DNA: TGCGCCAGCAGCTTGGGCGCGGGAGGACCGAGCAACACAGATACGCAGTATTTT

size: many
D: -
V: TRBV20-1
J: TRBJ1-5
CDR3: CSARVDGASNQPQHF
DNA: TGCAGTGCTAGAGTCGACGGGGCTAGCAATCAGCCCCAGCATTTT

size: many
D: TRBD2
V: TRBV29-1
J: TRBJ2-1
CDR3: CSVGAGGYTEQFF
DNA: TGCAGCGTTGGGGCGGGAGGCTATACTGAGCAGTTCTTC

size: -
D: -
V: TRBV27
J: TRBJ1-5
CDR3: CASSFGGNQPQHF
DNA: TGTGCCAGCAGTTTCGGGGGCAATCAGCCCCAGCATTTT

size: many
D: -
V: TRBV7-6
J: TRBJ2-7
CDR3: CASSLPGPWDF
DNA: TGTGCCAGCAGCCTGCCCGGGCCGTGGGACTTC

size: few
D: -
V: TRBV11-2
J: TRBJ1-1
CDR3: CASSPSTGSTEAFF
DNA: TGTGCCAGCAGCCCTTCAACAGGGAGCACTGAAGCTTTCTTT

size: many
D: TRBD1
V: TRBV5-1
J: TRBJ2-2
CDR3: CASSAGQGGTGELFF
DNA: TGCGCCAGCAGCGCTGGACAGGGAGGCACCGGGGAGCTGTTTTTT

size: many
D: TRBD1
V: TRBV11-3
J: TRBJ2-1
CDR3: CASSSPGQGTNEQFF
DNA: TGTGCCAGCAGCTCTCCGGGACAGGGCACGAATGAGCAGTTCTTC

size: many
D: TRBD2
V: TRBV2
J: TRBJ2-7
CDR3: CASSNLAGLSYEQYF
DNA: TGTGCCAGCAGTAATTTAGCGGGACTGTCCTACGAGCAGTACTTC

size: many
D: -
V: TRBV10-1
J: TRBJ2-3
CDR3: CASSDGRAGDTQYF
DNA: TGCGCCAGCAGTGATGGGCGGGCCGGAGATACGCAGTATTTT

size: many
D: -
V: TRBV3-1
J: TRBJ1-4
CDR3: CASSLDSQGEKLFF
DNA: TGTGCCAGCAGCCTCGACAGCCAGGGGGAAAAACTGTTTTTT

size: many
D: -
V: TRBV4-1
J: TRBJ2-3
CDR3: CASSQVGSWLSTDTQYF
DNA: TGCGCCAGCAGCCAAGTGGGCTCTTGGCTGAGCACAGATACGCAGTATTTT

size: few
D: TRBD2
V: TRBV5-1
J: TRBJ2-7
CDR3: CASRAGGYEQYF
DNA: TGCGCCAGCAGAGCGGGGGGCTACGAGCAGTACTTC

size: many
D: -
V: TRBV11-2
J: TRBJ2-2
CDR3: CASSLSVTGELFF
DNA: TGTGCCAGCAGCTTATCCGTTACCGGGGAGCTGTTTTTT

size: few
D: TRBD1
V: TRBV20-1
J: TRBJ1-1
CDR3: CSAAGQGVDTEAFF
DNA: TGCAGTGCCGCCGGACAGGGCGTAGACACTGAAGCTTTCTTT

size: many
D: -
V: TRBV6-2/TRBV6-3
J: TRBJ2-2
CDR3: CASIFRSTQNTGELFF
DNA: TGTGCCAGCATATTCAGATCAACTCAGAACACCGGGGAGCTGTTTTTT

size: few
D: -
V: TRBV5-1
J: TRBJ2-5
CDR3: CASSLRGGTQYF
DNA: TGCGCCAGCAGCTTGCGGGGAGGGACCCAGTACTTC

size: many
D: -
V: TRBV12-3/TRBV12-4
J: TRBJ2-5
CDR3: CASSLRSEGSKRETQYF
DNA: TGTGCCAGCAGTTTGCGGTCGGAGGGCTCGAAAAGAGAGACCCAGTACTTC

size: many
D: -
V: TRBV7-2
J: TRBJ1-2
CDR3: CASSRVGRGGVYGYTF
DNA: TGTGCCAGCAGCCGTGTAGGCCGTGGGGGTGTGTATGGCTACACCTTC

size: many
D: -
V: TRBV7-9
J: TRBJ1-6
CDR3: CASSSSYNSPLHF
DNA: TGTGCCAGCTCGTCCTCCTATAATTCACCCCTCCACTTT

size: many
D: TRBD1
V: TRBV24-1
J: TRBJ2-1
CDR3: CATSDLIRGQEIFEQFF
DNA: TGTGCCACCAGTGATTTGATTAGGGGGCAAGAAATTTTCGAGCAGTTCTTC

size: many
D: -
V: TRBV6-1
J: TRBJ2-7
CDR3: CASSARYEQYF
DNA: TGTGCCAGCAGCGCCAGGTACGAGCAGTACTTC

size: -
D: TRBD1
V: TRBV20-1
J: TRBJ2-7
CDR3: CSARRDRGSYEQYF
DNA: TGCAGTGCAAGACGGGACAGGGGGTCCTACGAGCAGTACTTC

size: many
D: -
V: TRBV12-5
J: TRBJ2-1
CDR3: CASGLVGGTEQFF
DNA: TGTGCTAGTGGTTTGGTTGGGGGGACCGAGCAGTTCTTC

size: many
D: TRBD1
V: TRBV2
J: TRBJ1-5
CDR3: CASRGDSHSNQPQHF
DNA: TGTGCCAGCAGAGGGGACAGCCATAGCAATCAGCCCCAGCATTTT

size: many
D: TRBD1
V: TRBV6-2/TRBV6-3
J: TRBJ2-2
CDR3: CASKRTGGAGELFF
DNA: TGTGCCAGCAAGAGGACAGGGGGTGCCGGGGAGCTGTTTTTT

size: -
D: TRBD1
V: TRBV19
J: TRBJ1-5
CDR3: CASSIGQGGTSSNQPQHF
DNA: TGTGCCAGTAGTATCGGACAGGGGGGTACGAGTAGCAATCAGCCCCAGCATTTT

size: many
D: -
V: TRBV11-3
J: TRBJ2-1
CDR3: CASRSHSYNEQFF
DNA: TGTGCCAGCCGTAGTCACTCCTACAATGAGCAGTTCTTC

size: many
D: -
V: TRBV11-2
J: TRBJ2-1
CDR3: CASSLVVYNEQFF
DNA: TGTGCCAGCAGCTTAGTGGTCTACAATGAGCAGTTCTTC